A selection of T cell receptor beta chains follows, all from one sample in a study of beta chain features in type 1 diabetes. Method: immunoSEQ multiplex PCR; TCRdb's copy keeps in-frame clones and lacks some. The table includes around 500,000 clones, 30% detected once. The sample consisted of naive CD4+ T cells from blood. The receptors derive from a man between 18 and 29 years old in good health. Each CDR3 is given with its conserved first and last residue. Fields, in order: J gene, clone size, D gene, V gene, CDR3 protein, CDR3 DNA. The D gene is left open where the match is weak. The size of a clone is reported for some rows only, either as once, few or many, or as a class for expanded clones.

>TRBJ2-1|NA|NA|TRBV5-1
CASSLLTEPYNEQFF
TGCGCCAGCAGCTTGTTGACAGAACCCTACAATGAGCAGTTCTTC
>TRBJ1-4|NA|TRBD1|TRBV2
CASSAIGTGREKLFF
TGTGCCAGCAGCGCGATCGGGACAGGGAGGGAAAAACTGTTTTTT
>TRBJ2-7|few|TRBD2|TRBV29-1
CSVRSGKYYEQYF
TGCAGCGTGCGGAGCGGGAAGTATTACGAGCAGTACTTC
>TRBJ2-1|NA|TRBD2|TRBV29-1
CSAGPREGPFF
TGCAGCGCCGGCCCGCGGGAGGGTCCGTTCTTC
>TRBJ2-2|NA|NA|TRBV7-8
CASSGRMGPAGELFF
TGTGCCAGCAGCGGGCGTATGGGTCCGGCCGGGGAGCTGTTTTTT
>TRBJ2-7|few|NA|TRBV6-1
CASSESVTYEQYF
TGTGCCAGCAGTGAAAGCGTTACCTACGAGCAGTACTTC
>TRBJ2-1|NA|NA|TRBV30
CAWSVDTRRSGEQFF
TGTGCCTGGAGTGTAGACACCCGTCGGAGTGGTGAGCAGTTCTTC
>TRBJ1-3|NA|NA|TRBV30
CAWTSDRSGAGNTIYF
TGTGCCTGGACCTCCGACAGGAGCGGAGCTGGAAACACCATATATTTT
>TRBJ2-1|few|TRBD2|TRBV11-1
CASSLGLAGGDEQFF
TGTGCCAGCAGCTTGGGACTAGCGGGAGGCGATGAGCAGTTCTTC
>TRBJ2-1|NA|TRBD2|TRBV19
CASSRLAANEQFF
TGTGCCAGTAGCAGACTAGCGGCCAATGAGCAGTTCTTC
>TRBJ1-2|NA|NA|TRBV5-6
CASSLTGSGIYGYTF
TGTGCCAGCAGCTTAACAGGGAGTGGGATCTATGGCTACACCTTC
>TRBJ2-2|NA|NA|TRBV30
CAWSVVGAYTGELFF
TGTGCCTGGAGTGTAGTGGGCGCGTACACCGGGGAGCTGTTTTTT
>TRBJ2-4|NA|TRBD2|TRBV14
CASSQVAGRGNIQYF
TGTGCCAGCAGCCAAGTAGCGGGGAGGGGAAACATTCAGTACTTC
>TRBJ2-3|few|NA|TRBV19
CASSFRQVADTQYF
TGTGCCAGTAGTTTTCGACAGGTCGCAGATACGCAGTATTTT
>TRBJ2-3|few|TRBD1|TRBV29-1
CSVRQGSTDTQYF
TGCAGCGTTAGACAGGGCAGCACAGATACGCAGTATTTT
>TRBJ2-3|few|TRBD2|TRBV30
CAWSVRRERTDTQYF
TGTGCCTGGAGTGTAAGGCGGGAGAGGACAGATACGCAGTATTTT
>TRBJ2-5|NA|NA|TRBV9
CASSDSWGAGPQETQYF
TGTGCCAGCAGCGACTCTTGGGGAGCGGGCCCCCAAGAGACCCAGTACTTC
>TRBJ2-2|NA|TRBD1|TRBV4-3
CASSQDLGQGFTGELFF
TGCGCCAGCAGCCAAGATTTAGGACAGGGCTTCACCGGGGAGCTGTTTTTT
>TRBJ2-1|NA|NA|TRBV29-1
CSGGTPYNEQFF
TGCAGCGGGGGGACGCCATACAATGAGCAGTTCTTC
>TRBJ2-4|few|NA|TRBV29-1
CSVTRGPPGNIQYF
TGCAGCGTTACACGAGGGCCCCCTGGGAACATTCAGTACTTC
>TRBJ2-3|NA|TRBD2|TRBV4-1
CASSGLGLATQYF
TGCGCCAGCAGCGGGTTGGGACTAGCTACGCAGTATTTT
>TRBJ2-7|NA|NA|TRBV18
CASSLLQSGTGYEQYF
TGTGCCAGCTCACTCCTTCAGTCAGGCACTGGGTACGAGCAGTACTTC
>TRBJ2-1|few|NA|TRBV4-1
CASSQGWPPKQFF
TGCGCCAGCAGCCAAGGCTGGCCCCCAAAGCAGTTCTTC
>TRBJ2-5|few|TRBD1|TRBV15
CATGTGLGQETQYF
TGTGCCACCGGGACAGGCCTGGGGCAAGAGACCCAGTACTTC
>TRBJ2-5|once|NA|TRBV5-1
CASRDPGAEETQYF
TGCGCCAGCCGCGATCCAGGGGCCGAAGAGACCCAGTACTTC
>TRBJ2-5|NA|TRBD1|TRBV5-4
CASSWPPGRGRGETQYF
TGTGCCAGCAGCTGGCCCCCAGGCAGGGGGCGAGGTGAGACCCAGTACTTC
>TRBJ2-1|NA|NA|TRBV7-2
CASSLGGAEYNEQFF
TGTGCCAGCAGCCTTGGGGGGGCCGAGTACAATGAGCAGTTCTTC
>TRBJ1-2|few|NA|TRBV19
CASSIGLNYGYTF
TGTGCCAGTAGTATAGGGCTGAACTATGGCTACACCTTC
>TRBJ1-5|NA|NA|TRBV2
CASSLGQSASPQHF
TGTGCCAGCTCCCTCGGGCAGTCGGCAAGCCCCCAGCATTTT
>TRBJ2-7|few|TRBD2|TRBV5-1
CASREGLAGSYEQYF
TGCGCCAGCAGGGAAGGACTAGCGGGATCCTACGAGCAGTACTTC
>TRBJ2-2|NA|NA|TRBV7-2
CASTEDPNTGELFF
TGTGCCAGCACCGAGGACCCGAACACCGGGGAGCTGTTTTTT
>TRBJ2-1|NA|NA|TRBV15
CATSSNYRDFEQFF
TGTGCCACCAGCTCAAACTACAGGGATTTTGAGCAGTTCTTC
>TRBJ1-4|NA|NA|TRBV7-9
CASDRTDLNEKLFF
TGTGCCAGCGATCGGACAGACCTTAATGAAAAACTGTTTTTT
>TRBJ2-3|NA|NA|TRBV27
CASTQDYLADTQYF
TGTGCCAGCACCCAGGATTATCTGGCAGATACGCAGTATTTT
>TRBJ2-7|NA|NA|TRBV7-8
CASSLEARGYEQYF
TGTGCCAGCAGCTTAGAGGCCCGAGGTTACGAGCAGTACTTC